This T cell receptor beta chain derives from a study of blood T cell repertoires in COVID-19. Study summary: Samples representing acute and convalescent COVID-19 were sourced from the United States, Italy and Spain. Sources were T cells, B-cell-depleted T cells, or PBMCs; the material itself was cDNA or gDNA.

The ends were cut back, 10 bases at V and 0 bases at J, with 12 bases in the middle. The CDR3 has 13 amino acids. Authors' processing steps: Reference gene primer amplification yielded estimated nucleated cell counts. This table comes from immunoSEQ multiplex PCR, and its TCRdb copy is limited to in-frame clones, with some not included. D and trimming were read from the DNA, whereas the V and J calls and clone size are those reported in that table. This repertoire shows 90,000 to 120,000 clones, more than 70% found once; its top ten account for around 7%. V usage is TRBV12-3 or TRBV12-4 and J usage is TRBJ1-1; D perhaps matches TRBD1 (5 bases). Sequencing was performed on peripheral blood. This TCR came from a man aged 45-60 years with active or convalescent COVID-19. Written as DNA, the CDR3 is TGTGCCACCTGGGGCAGAATGAACACTGAAGCTTTCTTT. The encoded protein is CATWGRMNTEAFF.